The following is a TCR beta chain sequence with its context. This entry belongs to a study of blood T cell repertoires in COVID-19. Study information: Nucleic acid was either cDNA or gDNA, and it came from T cells, B-cell-depleted T cells, or PBMCs.

The ends were cut back, 4 bases at V and 6 bases at J, with 8 bases in the middle. From germline, CDR1 is GTSNPN and CDR2 SVGIG (reference sequence). The CDR3 has 11 residues. Profiled with immunoSEQ multiplex PCR; TCRdb holds only in-frame clones, not every one. The repertoire holds tens of thousands of clones, with 81% as singletons. The receptor comes from a woman older than 75 with COVID-19, enrolled during active disease. The sequencing input was peripheral blood. The chain is built from TRBV30 and TRBJ2-3; no clear D gene. Here the CDR3 reads CAWKPGDTQYF. As DNA, the CDR3 is TGTGCCTGGAAACCCGGGGATACGCAGTATTTT.